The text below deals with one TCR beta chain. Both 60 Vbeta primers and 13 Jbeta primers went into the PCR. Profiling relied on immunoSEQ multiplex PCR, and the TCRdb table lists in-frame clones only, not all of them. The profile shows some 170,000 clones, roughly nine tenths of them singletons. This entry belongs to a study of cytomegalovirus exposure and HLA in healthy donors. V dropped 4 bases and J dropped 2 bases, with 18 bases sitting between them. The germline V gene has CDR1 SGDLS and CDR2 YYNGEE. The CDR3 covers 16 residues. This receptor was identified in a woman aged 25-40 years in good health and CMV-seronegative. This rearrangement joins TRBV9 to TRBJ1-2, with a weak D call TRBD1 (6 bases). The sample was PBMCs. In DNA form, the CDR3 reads TGTGCCAGCAGCCCCCTAGTAGGGGGTGAGAACTATGGCTACACCTTC. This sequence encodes CASSPLVGGENYGYTF.